Below, 17 T cell receptor beta chains from the same sample are listed, as sequenced in a study of cytomegalovirus exposure and HLA in healthy donors. 60 Vbeta and 13 Jbeta primers were used in PCR. The assay was immunoSEQ multiplex PCR, and TCRdb's table has in-frame clones only and misses some. This repertoire shows about 67,000 clones, approximately 67% found once; its top ten account for under 2.5%. Sequencing input: PBMCs. Receptors originate from a woman in her 30s in good health and CMV-seronegative.

This rearrangement joins TRBV2 to TRBJ2-5; TRBD2 matches 13 bases. Near its end, the DNA agrees better with TRBJ2-7, so the J call may be wrong. The CDR3 has 16 amino acids. Germline loops: CDR1 SNHLY, CDR2 FYNNEI. The CDR3 DNA reads TGTGCCAGCAGTGAATGGACTAGCGGGGGAACCTACGAGCAGTACTTC. Translating gives CASSEWTSGGTYEQYF.

As to this clone: One junction end disagrees with the germline gene, perhaps due to a read error. The chain carries TRBV5-4 and TRBJ1-6; D unresolved. Germline values: CDR1 SGHNT, CDR2 YYREEE (reference sequence). This CDR3 comprises 16 residues. The CDR3 nucleotides read TGCGCCAGCAGCCAAGACCCGGAGGGCTTTACTTCACCCCTCCACTTT. It is translated as CASSQDPEGFTSPLHF.

In this sample, this clone turned up a few times. Germline and junction disagree at one end, which may indicate a read error. The chain couples TRBV5-4 to TRBJ1-1, with D possibly TRBD1 on 5 matching bases. This CDR3 contains 17 residues. Germline CDR1 and CDR2: SGHNT and YYREEE (reference sequence). The CDR3 reads CASSHSLLGRGNTEAFF. As DNA, the CDR3 is TGCGCCAGCAGCCACTCGTTGCTGGGGAGGGGGAACACTGAAGCTTTCTTT. Filled out from reference TRBV5-4 and TRBJ1-1, the complete variable domain reads ETGVTQSPTHLIKTRGQQVTLRCSSQSGHNTVSWYQQALGQGPQFIFQYYREEENGRGNFPPRFSGLQFPNYSSELNVNALELDDSALYLCASSHSLLGRGNTEAFFGQGTRLTVV.

In nucleotides, the CDR3 is TGTGCCAGTAGTGAACGGGGGTCCTACAATGAGCAGTTCTTC. It specifies CASSERGSYNEQFF. The chain employs TRBV19 and TRBJ2-1, with a weak D call TRBD2 (6 bases). Trimming took off 5 bases at V and 1 base at J, with 9 bases between the two ends. In germline, CDR1 is LNHDA, CDR2 SQIVND (reference sequence). The CDR3 runs to 14 residues.

In this sample, this clone turned up once. This chain joins TRBV6-5 and TRBJ2-5, with 8 bases that match TRBD2. The germline CDR1 and CDR2 sequences are MNHEY and SVGAGI. J gave up 4 bases and V 2 bases, and 6 bases lay outside the gene matches. The CDR3 runs 15 residues. The CDR3, as DNA: TGTGCCAGCAGTTACCCGGGGGGGCCTGCAGAGACCCAGTACTTC. It specifies CASSYPGGPAETQYF.

Only a few counts were recorded for this clone. The CDR3 loop reads CASSTTARNEKLFF. Here the CDR3 DNA reads TGTGCCAGCAGTACGACAGCGCGTAATGAAAAACTGTTTTTT. The V call is TRBV27, the J call TRBJ1-4, with D possibly being TRBD1 (5 bases). The V end was cut by 5 bases, the J end by 4 bases, with 11 bases between. The CDR3 has 14 amino acids. Germline values: CDR1 MNHEY, CDR2 SMNVEV (reference sequence).

The CDR3 here is CASSLQLGGAEAFF. CDR3 DNA: TGTGCCAGCAGCCTACAACTTGGGGGCGCTGAAGCTTTCTTT. This chain connects TRBV11-2 to TRBJ1-1; tentative D call: TRBD1 (6 bases). Germline V gives CDR1 SGHAT, CDR2 FQNNGV. V was clipped by 5 bases and J by 6 bases, with 16 bases between them. CDR3 length: 14 amino acids.

The V and J genes are TRBV30 and TRBJ2-6; TRBD1 aligns across 7 bases. Unmatched junction bases numbered 0, after V lost 3 bases and J lost 1 base. This CDR3 is built from 14 residues. Germline V lookup: CDR1 GTSNPN, CDR2 SVGIG (reference sequence). CDR3 residues: CAWSRGSGANVLTF. CDR3 in DNA: TGTGCCTGGAGCAGGGGGTCTGGGGCCAACGTCCTGACTTTC.

J is TRBJ1-2 and V is TRBV7-9; 9 bases line up with TRBD1. Germline CDR1 reads SEHNR; CDR2 reads FQNEAQ (reference sequence). Losses at the gene ends were 6 bases for V and 2 bases for J; bases not matched to a gene: 7. The CDR3 runs 15 residues. CDR3 region: CASSPGQGLNYGYTF. CDR3 nucleotide sequence: TGTGCCAGCAGTCCCGGACAGGGGCTGAACTATGGCTACACCTTC.

This chain joins TRBV6-5 and TRBJ2-7, with 8 bases fitting TRBD1. Trimming cost V 5 bases and J 2 bases; bases outside gene matches: 5. The germline gives CDR1 MNHEY, CDR2 SVGAGI. This CDR3 has 14 residues. In nucleotides, the CDR3 is TGTGCCAGCAGTCAATCGACAGGGGCCTACGAGCAGTACTTC. Protein product: CASSQSTGAYEQYF.

J is TRBJ2-3 and V is TRBV7-8; TRBD2 matches 8 bases. V was clipped by 3 bases and J by 2 bases; unmatched bases: 4. CDR3 size: 15 residues. The germline CDR1 and CDR2 sequences are SGHVS and FQNEAQ. Written as DNA, the CDR3 is TGTGCCAGCAGCTTTCGGGGGGGCCCCACAGATACGCAGTATTTT. It is translated as CASSFRGGPTDTQYF. Complete variable domain (other parts from reference TRBV7-8 and TRBJ2-3): GAGVSQSPRYKVAKRGQDVALRCDPISGHVSLFWYQQALGQGPEFLTYFQNEAQLDKSGLPSDRFFAERPEGSVSTLKIQRTQQEDSAVYLCASSFRGGPTDTQYFGPGTRLTVL.

This chain uses TRBV5-6 with TRBJ2-3; 11 nucleotides match TRBD2. The germline V gene has CDR1 SGHDT and CDR2 YYEEEE. The V and J ends lost 4 bases and 6 bases, in that order; junction bases with no gene match: 7. This CDR3 region has 15 residues. CDR3 nucleotides: TGTGCCAGCAGCCGTAGCGGGGGGGCCCCCGATACGCAGTATTTT. It is translated as CASSRSGGAPDTQYF.

The V and J genes are TRBV19 and TRBJ1-2; possibly TRBD1 for D (5 bases). The CDR3 length is 13 residues. The ends were cut back, 5 bases at V and 7 bases at J, with 14 bases in the middle. Germline loops: CDR1 LNHDA, CDR2 SQIVND (reference sequence). CDR3 nucleotide sequence: TGTGCCAGTAGTCGCGACAGATCCTCTGGCTACACCTTC. Its protein is CASSRDRSSGYTF.

This clone turned up a few times. This chain connects TRBV30 to TRBJ1-2, with 8 bases that match TRBD1. The V gene end was trimmed by 2 bases and the J gene end by 4 bases; junction bases not matched to a gene: 9. The length of the CDR3 is 15 residues. CDR1 is GTSNPN, CDR2 SVGIG, per germline (reference sequence). In DNA form, the CDR3 reads TGTGCCTGGAGTCCGGCTCAGGGGGCGGCCTATGGCTACACCTTC. Its translation is CAWSPAQGAAYGYTF.

The chain recombines TRBV25-1 with TRBJ2-5, with 8 positions matching TRBD2. This CDR3 spans 14 amino acids. V shed 9 bases and J 5 bases; nucleotides not matched to a gene: 11. In germline, CDR1 is MGHDK, CDR2 SYGVNS. CDR3 bases: TGTGCCAGTCAAATCAGCGGGGGAGACGAGACCCAGTACTTC. This gives the protein CASQISGGDETQYF. Filled out from reference TRBV25-1 and TRBJ2-5, the complete variable domain reads EADIYQTPRYLVIGTGKKITLECSQTMGHDKMYWYQQDPGMELHLIHYSYGVNSTEKGDLSSESTVSRIRTEHFPLTLESARPSHTSQYLCASQISGGDETQYFGPGTRLLVL.

The chain is built from TRBV29-1 and TRBJ2-1; no clear D. Looked up from germline, CDR1 is SQVTM and CDR2 is ANQGSEA. CDR3 length equals 12 residues. V was shortened by 4 bases and J by 6 bases, with 10 bases between the two germline ends. CDR3 sequence reads: CSVGLLSNEQFF. The CDR3 DNA reads TGCAGCGTTGGACTTCTAAGCAATGAGCAGTTCTTC.

This clone has a single count. This chain links TRBV5-1 with TRBJ2-3, with 7 bases identical to TRBD1. Germline values: CDR1 SGHRS, CDR2 YFSETQ. The CDR3 loop spans 14 amino acids. V shed 7 bases and J 4 bases; nucleotides not matched to a gene: 9. In DNA form, the CDR3 reads TGCGCCAGCCCGACAGGGTCAGTTCCAGATACGCAGTATTTT. Its protein product is CASPTGSVPDTQYF.